The 24 T cell receptor beta chains listed next were all sequenced from one sample in a study of blood T cell repertoires in COVID-19. Produced via immunoSEQ multiplex PCR; TCRdb's table is partial and in-frame only. Of about 220,000 clones detected, 75% to 90% appear once; the ten largest clones hold less than 6%. The sample taken for sequencing was peripheral blood. The source of these receptors is a woman in her 70s with COVID-19, enrolled during active disease.

The chain combines TRBV6-5 with TRBJ1-6; D is uncertain. Germline V gives CDR1 MNHEY, CDR2 SVGAGI. The CDR3 is made up of 15 amino acids. The V end was cut by 6 bases, the J end by 0 bases, with 9 bases between. Written as DNA, the CDR3 is TGTGCCAGCAGCCCAGGAAGCTCCTATAATTCACCCCTCCACTTT. It is translated as CASSPGSSYNSPLHF.

The V call is TRBV24-1, the J call TRBJ2-5, with 7 bases fitting TRBD1. The J segment lost 2 bases and the V segment lost 6 bases, leaving 8 bases of the junction unmatched. The CDR3 sequence is 15 residues long. Germline CDR1 reads KGHDR; CDR2 reads SFDVKD. CDR3 amino acids: CATSYGTASQETQYF. For the CDR3, the DNA is TGTGCCACCAGTTATGGGACAGCTTCTCAAGAGACCCAGTACTTC.

This clone was found a few times. In DNA form, the CDR3 reads TGTGCCAGCAGTTACCCCAGGGGGCAGACTTATTACAATGAGCAGTTCTTC. Amino acid sequence: CASSYPRGQTYYNEQFF. V gene TRBV6-2 or TRBV6-3 combines with J gene TRBJ2-1; 8 bases match TRBD1. The V and J ends lost 2 bases and 4 bases, in that order; junction bases with no gene match: 10. Germline V gene sequence: CDR1 MNHEY, CDR2 SVGEGT. There are 17 residues in the CDR3.

This clone appeared a single time. CDR3 DNA: TGTGCCAGCAGTTTATACGGTCGGGGTACTAGCGGGGCCGTGGAAGAGCAGTACTTC. Amino acid sequence: CASSLYGRGTSGAVEEQYF. The J gene is TRBJ2-7, the V gene TRBV27; 10 nucleotides agree with TRBD2. The J segment lost 7 bases and the V segment lost 1 base, leaving 19 bases of the junction unmatched. This CDR3 is built from 19 residues. Germline V gene lookup returns CDR1 MNHEY and CDR2 SMNVEV (reference sequence).

The chain joins TRBV4-3 to TRBJ2-5; 10 bases agree with TRBD2. Trimming took 0 bases from V and 2 from J; bases not matched to a gene: 3. This CDR3 spans 16 amino acids. Germline V gene lookup returns CDR1 LGHNA and CDR2 YSLEER. The DNA for the CDR3 is TGCGCCAGCAGCCAAGATACTAGCGGGATACAAGAGACCCAGTACTTC. Its protein is CASSQDTSGIQETQYF.

This clone was seen once. The same CDR3 arises from other DNA sequences in this sample as well. The genes are TRBV5-1 and TRBJ2-7; 7 nucleotides align to TRBD2. The germline V gene encodes CDR1 SGHRS and CDR2 YFSETQ. The CDR3 is made up of 15 amino acids. The trim removed 0 bases at V and 0 bases at J, leaving 3 bases unmatched. CDR3 sequence: CASSLGGGSSYEQYF. As DNA, the CDR3 is TGCGCCAGCAGCTTGGGCGGGGGAAGCTCCTACGAGCAGTACTTC.

This chain joins TRBV6-4 and TRBJ1-2; TRBD1 aligns across 8 bases. This CDR3 has 13 amino acids. V shed 6 bases, J shed 4 bases, and the junction held 4 bases outside the gene matches. The germline V gene encodes CDR1 MRHNA and CDR2 SNTAGT. The CDR3 sequence: CASSRTGGYGYTF. CDR3 bases: TGTGCCAGCAGCCGAACAGGGGGCTATGGCTACACCTTC.

There are a few counts of this clone. This chain uses TRBV7-2 with TRBJ1-5; D might be TRBD1 (5 bases). Germline assignment: CDR1 SGHTA and CDR2 FQGNSA. V was pared by 5 bases and J by 0 bases, with 14 bases between. This CDR3 has 16 amino acids. DNA of the CDR3: TGTGCCAGCAGCCAGGAACAGGTATCTAGCAATCAGCCCCAGCATTTT. Its protein product is CASSQEQVSSNQPQHF.

The rearrangement uses TRBV5-1 and TRBJ2-3; a weak D match, TRBD1 (5 bases). The CDR3 has 15 amino acids. From germline, CDR1 is SGHRS and CDR2 YFSETQ. V was clipped by 0 bases and J by 2 bases, with 10 bases between them. The chain's CDR3 is CASSLDGAYTDTQYF. The CDR3 DNA reads as TGCGCCAGCAGCTTGGATGGGGCGTACACAGATACGCAGTATTTT. The variable domain in full, completed from reference TRBV5-1 and TRBJ2-3, reads KAGVTQTPRYLIKTRGQQVTLSCSPISGHRSVSWYQQTPGQGLQFLFEYFSETQRNKGNFPGRFSGRQFSNSRSEMNVSTLELGDSALYLCASSLDGAYTDTQYFGPGTRLTVL.

The chain couples TRBV25-1 to TRBJ1-1; no clear D gene. The CDR3 is 11 residues long. Germline V gives CDR1 MGHDK, CDR2 SYGVNS. V was clipped by 5 bases and J by 8 bases, with 9 bases between them. CDR3 sequence (DNA): TGTGCCAGCAGTCCGCTCCGGGAAGCTTTCTTT. This codes for CASSPLREAFF.

The genes are TRBV21-1 and TRBJ2-7; the DNA was not used to check the table's D call, TRBD1. TRBV21-1 is shown as a pseudogene. There are 16 residues in the CDR3. Here the CDR3 DNA reads TGTGCCAGCAGCAAAGTATGTCGGACAGGGATTTACGAGCAGTACTTC. The encoded protein is CASSKVCRTGIYEQYF.

A single count supports this clone. The chain has TRBV27 and TRBJ2-3; 13 bases match TRBD2. The CDR3 length is 13 residues. V lost 10 bases to trimming and J lost 6 bases; unmatched junction nucleotides: 4. Germline CDR1 reads MNHEY; CDR2 reads SMNVEV (reference sequence). In nucleotides, the CDR3 is TGTGCCACCAAACTAGCGGGAGGGGATACGCAGTATTTT. Translating it yields CATKLAGGDTQYF.

There are a few counts of this clone. The chain combines TRBV11-2 with TRBJ1-1, with D perhaps TRBD1 (5 bases). The V gene's germline CDR1 is SGHAT and CDR2 FQNNGV. The CDR3 runs to 14 residues. Trimming removed 2 bases at V and 4 bases at J, with 11 bases between. The CDR3 region is CASSLTNRGTEAFF. DNA for the CDR3: TGTGCCAGCAGCTTAACGAATAGGGGCACTGAAGCTTTCTTT.

This sequence joins TRBV5-1 and TRBJ1-6; TRBD1 matches 9 bases. The ends lost 0 bases at V and 9 bases at J; junction bases unmatched: 7. This CDR3 contains 16 residues. The germline V gene has CDR1 SGHRS and CDR2 YFSETQ. The chain's CDR3 is CASSLERGQGVSPLHF. CDR3 in DNA: TGCGCCAGCAGCTTGGAACGGGGACAGGGCGTTTCACCCCTCCACTTT.

This clone was counted once. The chain links TRBV28 to TRBJ1-2, with 9 bases fitting TRBD1. The trim removed 2 bases at V and 3 bases at J, leaving 7 bases unmatched. CDR3 length: 16 amino acids. Germline assignment: CDR1 MDHEN and CDR2 SYDVKM. Here the CDR3 DNA reads TGTGCCAGCAGTTTAGCCTCGACAGGGGGGCACTATGGCTACACCTTC. Its protein is CASSLASTGGHYGYTF.

The gene calls are TRBV5-1 and TRBJ2-1; unclear D gene. Germline V gene data show CDR1 as SGHRS and CDR2 as YFSETQ. The CDR3 loop spans 14 amino acids. Between the trimmed V and J ends, which lost 4 bases and 0 bases, there was a span of 8 bases. The CDR3 sequence is CASSPLSSYNEQFF. The CDR3 nucleotides are TGCGCCAGCAGCCCACTTAGCTCCTACAATGAGCAGTTCTTC.

As regards this clone: A read error may explain this, as a much larger clone is one base away. CDR3 region: CASSLITGTGELFF. The CDR3, as DNA: TGTGCCAGCAGCTTAATAACGGGAACCGGGGAGCTGTTTTTT. The rearrangement uses TRBV7-2 and TRBJ2-2; the D gene is possibly TRBD2 (5 bases). Trimming took 2 bases from V and 5 from J, leaving 9 bases between them. CDR3 size: 14 residues. Germline CDR1 and CDR2: SGHTA and FQGNSA. Full variable domain (remainder filled in from reference TRBV7-2 and TRBJ2-2): GAGVSQSPSNKVTEKGKDVELRCDPISGHTALYWYRQSLGQGLEFLIYFQGNSAPDKSGLPSDRFSAERTGGSVSTLTIQRTQQEDSAVYLCASSLITGTGELFFGEGSRLTVL.

The chain employs TRBV2 and TRBJ1-1, with D perhaps TRBD1 (6 bases). The CDR3 covers 11 residues. With 7 bases removed from V and 6 bases from J, the gap between germline ends came to 9 bases. Germline loops: CDR1 SNHLY, CDR2 FYNNEI. The CDR3 DNA reads as TGTGCCAGCATCAGGGGCTCTGAAGCTTTCTTT. Protein: CASIRGSEAFF.

The genes are TRBV5-1 and TRBJ2-7; 7 bases align to TRBD1. Per germline, CDR1 SGHRS and CDR2 YFSETQ. The CDR3 runs 15 residues. J gave up 6 bases and V 4 bases, and 13 bases lay outside the gene matches. CDR3 nucleotides: TGCGCCAGCAGCCAACGGACAGGCATGATTGGCGAGCAGTACTTC. It yields the protein CASSQRTGMIGEQYF.

The chain joins TRBV20-1 to TRBJ2-1, with D possibly being TRBD2 (5 bases). Germline lookup yields CDR1 DFQATT and CDR2 SNEGSKA (reference sequence). The CDR3 contains 13 residues. Trimming shortened V by 3 bases and J by 4 bases, and 10 bases separated the two germline ends. The CDR3, as DNA: TGCAGTGCTAGTTCGGGGATGTACAATGAGCAGTTCTTC. Its translation: CSASSGMYNEQFF.

V usage is TRBV5-1 and J usage is TRBJ2-1, with TRBD2 identical over 9 bases. With 2 bases clipped from V and 7 bases from J, the junction kept 10 bases outside the gene matches. CDR3 length equals 16 residues. Germline V gives CDR1 SGHRS, CDR2 YFSETQ. The CDR3 region has the DNA TGCGCCAGCAGCTTAGGCGGGAGGGCCAGTCGGAATGAGCAGTTCTTC. It is translated as CASSLGGRASRNEQFF.

The chain links TRBV6-5 to TRBJ2-7, with D hard to call. The germline gives CDR1 MNHEY, CDR2 SVGAGI. There are 13 residues in the CDR3. Trimming left V 2 bases short and J 6 bases short, with 11 bases between. The CDR3 DNA is TGTGCCAGCAGTTACGGCCAGTCCAGCGAGCAGTACTTC. Translating gives CASSYGQSSEQYF.

The chain carries TRBV5-4 and TRBJ1-6; 8 bases fit TRBD1. The CDR3 is made up of 15 amino acids. The ends lost 5 bases at V and 9 bases at J; junction bases unmatched: 10. The germline V gene has CDR1 SGHNT and CDR2 YYREEE (reference sequence). The CDR3 bases are TGTGCCAGCAGTTGGGCAGACAGGGGAACTTCACCCCTCCACTTT. The encoded protein is CASSWADRGTSPLHF.

The rearrangement uses TRBV18 and TRBJ1-5, with D tentatively TRBD1 (6 bases). Trimming cost V 3 bases and J 7 bases, with 16 bases left between them. CDR1 and CDR2 from the germline V gene are KGHSH and LQKENI. The CDR3 is 15 residues long. CDR3 in DNA: TGTGCCAGCTCACCCTTCAACAGGGAGGGCCAGCCCCAGCATTTT. Protein product: CASSPFNREGQPQHF. Full variable domain (rest looked up from reference TRBV18 and TRBJ1-5): NAGVMQNPRHLVRRRGQEARLRCSPMKGHSHVYWYRQLPEEGLKFMVYLQKENIIDESGMPKERFSAEFPKEGPSILRIQQVVRGDSAAYFCASSPFNREGQPQHFGDGTRLSIL.